The following is a T cell receptor (beta chain) sequence with its context. These data are taken from a study of blood T cell repertoires in COVID-19. Turning to the study itself: Samples of COVID-19 (acute and convalescent) were obtained from the United States, Italy and Spain. The analysed material was cDNA or gDNA that came from T cells, B-cell-depleted T cells, or PBMCs.

With 1 base removed from V and 2 bases from J, the gap between germline ends came to 14 bases. Germline CDR1 reads SGHRS; CDR2 reads YFSETQ. This CDR3 contains 16 residues. Per the study methods: How many nucleated cells were present was estimated from reference gene primer amplification. TCRdb's table, derived via immunoSEQ multiplex PCR, lists solely in-frame clones and lacks some. V, J and clone size are taken as reported in that table, and D and trimming were inferred from the DNA itself. The sample yields 290,000 or so clones, around 85% seen once. The chain recombines TRBV5-1 with TRBJ2-3; TRBD2 is a possible D gene (6 bases). The specimen was peripheral blood. The receptor was isolated from a man aged 50 to 60 with active or convalescent COVID-19. The CDR3 DNA sequence: TGCGCCAGCAGCTTGACACCGACTAGATCCACAGATACGCAGTATTTT. Its translation is CASSLTPTRSTDTQYF.